The clone carrying this T cell receptor (beta chain) was observed many times. V shed 0 bases and J shed 1 base, with 10 bases lying between them. The CDR3 consists of 16 residues. The sample is drawn from a study of human T cells and chemical hapten exposure. The time point was: patch test 3, about 24 weeks after DPC sensitization. Treatment described: therapeutic diphenylcyclopropenone sensitization with weekly scalp DPC. In TCRdb, the RACE reads were re-called with MiXCR into one record per CDR3 protein. The table has 75,000 to 90,000 distinct CDR3 sequences, less than 14% seen once. The receptor comes from a woman between 50 and 59 years old with alopecia areata. Some clones in this sample may be carry-over from other donors' samples. This chain uses TRBV12-3 or TRBV12-4 with TRBJ1-5; D is undetermined. The source material was whole blood, sampled in connection with sensitization to the hapten diphenylcyclopropenone (DPC). This CDR3 reads CASSLARLWSNQPQHF. As DNA, the CDR3 is TGTGCCAGCAGTTTAGCGAGGCTGTGGAGCAATCAGCCCCAGCATTTT.